This entry lists 10 T cell receptor beta chains sequenced from one sample in a study of OX40 agonist ivuxolimab in advanced cancers. The assay was immunoSEQ multiplex PCR, and TCRdb's table has in-frame clones only and misses some. The sample has around 60,000 clones, around 90% seen once. The sequenced sample was CD4+ or CD8+ T cells sorted from blood, obtained in a trial of the OX40 agonist ivuxolimab. These receptors were obtained from an adult with an advanced solid tumor such as melanoma, head and neck, liver or kidney cancer.

The chain is built from TRBV11-3 and TRBJ2-1; 9 nucleotides match TRBD2. Germline V gene sequence: CDR1 SGHNT, CDR2 YENEEA. With V trimmed by 3 bases and J by 9 bases, 6 bases remained unmatched. This CDR3 comprises 14 residues. The CDR3 is CASSLVAGEAEQFF. DNA for the CDR3: TGTGCCAGCAGCTTGGTAGCGGGAGAAGCTGAGCAGTTCTTC.

This chain joins TRBV7-2 and TRBJ1-2, with 7 bases lining up with TRBD1. Germline V gene lookup returns CDR1 SGHTA and CDR2 FQGNSA. The CDR3 sequence is 15 residues long. V lost 5 bases to trimming and J lost 6 bases; unmatched junction nucleotides: 12. In nucleotides, the CDR3 is TGTGCCAGCAGCCCCGTGTCCGGGGACAGAGATGGCTACACCTTC. The encoded protein is CASSPVSGDRDGYTF.

The chain is built from TRBV14 and TRBJ2-1; TRBD1 agrees at 9 bases. From germline, CDR1 is SGHDN and CDR2 FVKESK. The CDR3 length is 16 residues. V dropped 3 bases and J dropped 2; count of bases not matched to a gene: 5. The CDR3 is CASSQDRTGAYNEQFF. DNA for the CDR3: TGTGCCAGCAGCCAGGACCGGACAGGGGCCTACAATGAGCAGTTCTTC.

This chain's CDR3 is CASSSIRGMLAEAFF. CDR3 coding DNA: TGTGCCAGCAGCTCGATAAGGGGGATGTTGGCTGAAGCTTTCTTT. The chain couples TRBV7-9 to TRBJ1-1, with D possibly matching TRBD1 (6 bases). Between the trimmed V and J ends, which lost 4 bases and 6 bases, there was a span of 18 bases. The CDR3 length is 15 residues. The germline CDR1 and CDR2 sequences are SEHNR and FQNEAQ (reference sequence).

This clone was observed a single time. The V gene is TRBV9, the J gene TRBJ2-7; D is perhaps TRBD2 (5 bases). With 4 bases removed from V and 5 bases from J, the gap between germline ends came to 16 bases. This CDR3 contains 14 residues. Germline lookup yields CDR1 SGDLS and CDR2 YYNGEE. The CDR3 region has the DNA TGTGCCAGCAGCATCGACGGAGGTGGGAACGAGCAGTACTTC. Protein sequence: CASSIDGGGNEQYF.

The chain combines TRBV4-3 with TRBJ2-1; 12 bases agree with TRBD2. This CDR3 has 17 residues. The V segment lost 0 bases and the J segment 5 bases; nucleotides outside the gene matches: 5. The germline V gene encodes CDR1 LGHNA and CDR2 YSLEER. Here the CDR3 reads CASSQDFGLAGNNEQFF. CDR3 DNA: TGCGCCAGCAGCCAAGATTTCGGACTAGCGGGAAACAATGAGCAGTTCTTC.

The chain uses TRBV6-5 and TRBJ2-1; the D is unclear. Germline lookup yields CDR1 MNHEY and CDR2 SVGAGI. CDR3 length: 15 residues. V dropped 2 bases and J dropped 7 bases, with 15 bases sitting between them. CDR3 nucleotide sequence: TGTGCCAGCAGTTACCGGACGAACCCGCCTAATGAGCAGTTCTTC. Protein: CASSYRTNPPNEQFF.

The chain recombines TRBV4-3 with TRBJ2-5; D is uncertain. V lost 6 bases to trimming and J lost 4 bases, with 12 bases between them. Germline V gives CDR1 LGHNA, CDR2 YSLEER. CDR3 length: 13 amino acids. The CDR3, as DNA: TGCGCCAGCAGTCAGTATCGTGGAGAGACCCAGTACTTC. It is translated as CASSQYRGETQYF.

J is TRBJ2-5 and V is TRBV7-9; 9 positions agree with TRBD1. Looked up from germline, CDR1 is SEHNR and CDR2 is FQNEAQ (reference sequence). Germline trimming cut 2 bases from V and 3 bases from J; bases unmatched to any gene: 4. The CDR3 contains 15 residues. CDR3: CASSLRTGVKETQYF. The CDR3 DNA sequence: TGTGCCAGCAGCTTAAGGACAGGGGTCAAAGAGACCCAGTACTTC.

In DNA, the CDR3 is TGTGCCAGCAGCTCCCACGACAGGGGGGCTCCCTACGAGCAGTACTTC. It encodes CASSSHDRGAPYEQYF. The chain combines TRBV7-8 with TRBJ2-7; 9 bases map to TRBD1. Per the germline V gene, CDR1 is SGHVS and CDR2 is FQNEAQ. V shed 4 bases, J shed 2 bases, and the junction held 9 bases outside the gene matches. This CDR3 has 16 residues.